The 12 T cell receptor beta chains below were found in one sample sequenced in a study of shared T cell receptors in the human thymus. This table comes from immunoSEQ multiplex PCR, and its TCRdb copy is limited to in-frame clones, with some not included. This sample has 630,000 or so clones; approximately 89% occur once, and the top ten carry 0.0094%. The data also belong to a second study, concerning human thymus T cells.

Sequences were obtained from thymocytes. Source of these receptors: a boy under two years old with a congenital heart defect.

The chain employs TRBV7-8 and TRBJ1-1; D may be TRBD1 (5 bases). The CDR3 extends over 16 amino acids. CDR1 and CDR2 from the germline V gene are SGHVS and FQNEAQ. Trimming removed 4 bases from V and 0 bases from J, with 15 bases in between. The CDR3 region is CASSCQNRTMNTEAFF. The CDR3 DNA follows: TGTGCCAGCAGCTGTCAGAACAGGACAATGAACACTGAAGCTTTCTTT.

This clone was observed a single time. DNA for the CDR3: TGTGCCAGCAGCTTAGGGGGACAGGGACATGCGCCCCAGCATTTT. It translates to CASSLGGQGHAPQHF. The V gene is TRBV7-2, the J gene TRBJ1-5, with 9 bases identical to TRBD1. The germline gives CDR1 SGHTA, CDR2 FQGNSA. This CDR3 contains 15 residues. V shed 1 base, J shed 9 bases, and the junction held 7 bases outside the gene matches.

This sequence joins TRBV7-2 and TRBJ1-2, with 7 bases fitting TRBD1. The CDR3 totals 14 residues. V dropped 2 bases and J dropped 9; count of bases not matched to a gene: 9. Germline V CDR1 and CDR2: SGHTA, FQGNSA. The CDR3 region has the DNA TGTGCCAGCAGCTTATCCGACAGGGAGATTCGCTACACCTTC. Translated: CASSLSDREIRYTF.

The CDR3 DNA follows: TGTGCCAGCAGCGTGCCCCTAGGAGACGAGCAGTACTTC. This codes for CASSVPLGDEQYF. This chain uses TRBV7-2 with TRBJ2-7; D not certain. CDR1 and CDR2 (germline): SGHTA, FQGNSA. This CDR3 has 13 amino acids. The V and J ends lost 5 bases and 5 bases respectively, with 13 bases between them.

The V call is TRBV5-1, the J call TRBJ2-2; 10 nucleotides agree with TRBD2. Trimming cost V 4 bases and J 2 bases; bases outside gene matches: 14. Germline lookup yields CDR1 SGHRS and CDR2 YFSETQ. The CDR3 is made up of 19 amino acids. The CDR3 bases are TGCGCCAGCAGCCCGCGGGAGCTAGCGGGAGTATCTAACACCGGGGAGCTGTTTTTT. The encoded protein is CASSPRELAGVSNTGELFF.

The J gene is TRBJ2-5, the V gene TRBV4-3; the D gene is possibly TRBD2 (6 bases). The CDR3 consists of 17 residues. Deletions cut 0 bases from V and 2 bases from J, with 16 bases between. Germline V gene lookup returns CDR1 LGHNA and CDR2 YSLEER. This CDR3 is CASSQDFGSGEQETQYF. Here the CDR3 DNA reads TGCGCCAGCAGCCAAGATTTTGGTAGCGGCGAACAAGAGACCCAGTACTTC.

The rearrangement uses TRBV7-9 and TRBJ1-2; D perhaps matches TRBD1 (6 bases). This CDR3 has 16 residues. From germline, CDR1 is SEHNR and CDR2 FQNEAQ (reference sequence). The germline V and J ends were trimmed by 3 bases and 6 bases, with 20 bases remaining between them. The CDR3 spells CASSLWGTSVVHGYTF. CDR3 coding DNA: TGTGCCAGCAGCTTGTGGGGGACAAGTGTCGTACATGGCTACACCTTC.

The rearrangement joins TRBV4-2 to TRBJ2-7; 9 bases are a match to TRBD2. CDR3 length: 17 residues. Losses at the gene ends were 0 bases for V and 5 bases for J; bases not matched to a gene: 11. Looked up from germline, CDR1 is LGHNA and CDR2 is YNFKEQ. The chain's CDR3 is CASSQDCGTSCRHEQYF. The CDR3 DNA follows: TGTGCCAGCAGCCAAGATTGCGGGACTAGCTGTCGCCACGAGCAGTACTTC.

J is TRBJ1-6 and V is TRBV30; D perhaps matches TRBD1 (5 bases). Germline V lookup: CDR1 GTSNPN, CDR2 SVGIG (reference sequence). The CDR3 runs 18 residues. V was cut by 4 bases and J by 0 bases, with 19 bases left in between. CDR3 sequence: CAWTPSSQDISYNSPLHF. DNA for the CDR3: TGTGCCTGGACCCCTTCCTCACAGGATATCTCCTATAATTCACCCCTCCACTTT.

The chain carries TRBV5-5 and TRBJ1-4; 8 bases are shared with TRBD1. V gave up 4 bases and J gave up 8 bases; unmatched junction bases: 16. CDR3 size: 17 residues. CDR1 and CDR2 from the germline V gene are SGHKS and YYEKEE (reference sequence). The CDR3 spells CASSPPLRDRQGEKLFF. The CDR3 DNA sequence: TGTGCCAGCAGCCCACCTCTAAGGGACAGGCAGGGAGAAAAACTGTTTTTT.

The gene calls are TRBV6-5 and TRBJ1-2; 7 bases are shared with TRBD1. V was clipped by 2 bases and J by 4 bases; unmatched bases: 7. Per the germline V gene, CDR1 is MNHEY and CDR2 is SVGAGI. This CDR3 contains 15 residues. The CDR3 reads CASSYGGGAGYGYTF. CDR3 in DNA: TGTGCCAGCAGTTACGGAGGGGGCGCGGGCTATGGCTACACCTTC.

The chain uses TRBV11-2 and TRBJ2-5, with D tentatively TRBD1 (7 bases). CDR3 length: 17 amino acids. V dropped 1 base and J dropped 5 bases, with 20 bases sitting between them. Germline CDR1 reads SGHAT; CDR2 reads FQNNGV. CDR3 amino acids: CASSLGLRRGRRETQYF. The CDR3 DNA is TGTGCCAGCAGCTTAGGGCTCCGGAGGGGGCGCCGGGAGACCCAGTACTTC.